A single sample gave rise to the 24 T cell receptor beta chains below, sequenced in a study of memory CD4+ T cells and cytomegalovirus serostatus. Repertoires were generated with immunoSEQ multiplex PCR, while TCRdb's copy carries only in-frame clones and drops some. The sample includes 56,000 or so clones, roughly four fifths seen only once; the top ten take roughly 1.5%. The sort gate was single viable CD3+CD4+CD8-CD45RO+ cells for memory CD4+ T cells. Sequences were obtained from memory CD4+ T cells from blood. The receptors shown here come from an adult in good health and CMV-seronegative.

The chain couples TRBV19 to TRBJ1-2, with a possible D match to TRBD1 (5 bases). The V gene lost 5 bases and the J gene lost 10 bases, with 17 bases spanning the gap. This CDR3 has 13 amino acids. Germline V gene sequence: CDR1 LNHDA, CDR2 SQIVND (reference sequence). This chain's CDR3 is CASSAGLETAYTF. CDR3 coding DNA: TGTGCCAGTAGTGCGGGGCTCGAAACAGCCTACACCTTC. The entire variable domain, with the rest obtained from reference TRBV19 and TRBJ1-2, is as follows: DGGITQSPKYLFRKEGQNVTLSCEQNLNHDAMYWYRQDPGQGLRLIYYSQIVNDFQKGDIAEGYSVSREKKESFPLTVTSAQKNPTAFYLCASSAGLETAYTFGSGTRLTVV.

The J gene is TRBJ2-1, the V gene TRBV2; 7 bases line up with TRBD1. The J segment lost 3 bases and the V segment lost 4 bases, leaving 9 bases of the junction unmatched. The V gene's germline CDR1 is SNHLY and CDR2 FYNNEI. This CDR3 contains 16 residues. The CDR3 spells CASSATGTELYNEQFF. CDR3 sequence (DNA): TGTGCCAGCAGTGCCACCGGGACAGAGCTCTACAATGAGCAGTTCTTC.

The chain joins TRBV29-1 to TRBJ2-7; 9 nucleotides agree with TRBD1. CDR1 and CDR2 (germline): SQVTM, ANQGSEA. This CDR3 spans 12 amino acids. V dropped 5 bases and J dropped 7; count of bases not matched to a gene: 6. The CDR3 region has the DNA TGCAGCGTTCCCGGGACAGGGCTAGAGCAGTACTTC. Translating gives CSVPGTGLEQYF.

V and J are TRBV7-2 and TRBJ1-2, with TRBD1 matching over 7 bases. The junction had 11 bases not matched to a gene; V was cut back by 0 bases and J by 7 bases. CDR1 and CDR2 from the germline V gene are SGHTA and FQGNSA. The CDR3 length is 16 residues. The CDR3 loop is CASSLAGGAVRGGYTF. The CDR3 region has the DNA TGTGCCAGCAGCTTAGCAGGGGGCGCAGTCAGGGGTGGCTACACCTTC.

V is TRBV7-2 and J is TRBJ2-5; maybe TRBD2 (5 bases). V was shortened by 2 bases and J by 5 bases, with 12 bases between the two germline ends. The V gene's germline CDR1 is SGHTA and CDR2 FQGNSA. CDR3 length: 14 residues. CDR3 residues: CASSLLGRRETQYF. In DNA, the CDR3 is TGTGCCAGCAGCTTACTAGGGAGAAGGGAGACCCAGTACTTC.

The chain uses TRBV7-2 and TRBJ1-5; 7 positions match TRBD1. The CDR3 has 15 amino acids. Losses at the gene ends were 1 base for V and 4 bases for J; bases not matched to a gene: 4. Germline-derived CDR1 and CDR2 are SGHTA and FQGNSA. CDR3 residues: CASSLVVTGNQPQHF. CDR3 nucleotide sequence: TGTGCCAGCAGCTTAGTGGTGACAGGGAATCAGCCCCAGCATTTT.

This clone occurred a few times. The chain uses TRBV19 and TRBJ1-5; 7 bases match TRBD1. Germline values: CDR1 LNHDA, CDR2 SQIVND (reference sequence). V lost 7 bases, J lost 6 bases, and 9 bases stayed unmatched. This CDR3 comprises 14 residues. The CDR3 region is CASKGGGLSQPQHF. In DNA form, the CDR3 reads TGTGCCAGTAAAGGAGGGGGCTTAAGTCAGCCCCAGCATTTT.

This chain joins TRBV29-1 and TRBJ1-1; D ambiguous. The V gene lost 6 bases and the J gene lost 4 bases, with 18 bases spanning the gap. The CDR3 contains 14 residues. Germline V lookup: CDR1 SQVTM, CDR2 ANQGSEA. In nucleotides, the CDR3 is TGCAGCGTGAGAGATCAGACTATGCCCACTGAAGCTTTCTTT. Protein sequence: CSVRDQTMPTEAFF.

CDR3 DNA sequence: TGCGCCAGCAGCTTCCGGGAGGCCCTGAACACCGGGGAGCTGTTTTTT. Amino acids: CASSFREALNTGELFF. This chain connects TRBV5-1 to TRBJ2-2; 7 bases agree with TRBD2. This CDR3 spans 16 amino acids. The V and J ends lost 2 bases and 1 base, in that order; junction bases with no gene match: 5. Germline V gene data show CDR1 as SGHRS and CDR2 as YFSETQ.

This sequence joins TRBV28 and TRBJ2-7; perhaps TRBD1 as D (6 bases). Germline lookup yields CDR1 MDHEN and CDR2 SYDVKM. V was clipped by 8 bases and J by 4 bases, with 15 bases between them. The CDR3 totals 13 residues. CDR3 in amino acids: CASSRTALYEQYF. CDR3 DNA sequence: TGTGCCAGCTCCCGGACAGCCTTGTACGAGCAGTACTTC. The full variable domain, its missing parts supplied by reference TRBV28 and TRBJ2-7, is DVKVTQSSRYLVKRTGEKVFLECVQDMDHENMFWYRQDPGLGLRLIYFSYDVKMKEKGDIPEGYSVSREKKERFSLILESASTNQTSMYLCASSRTALYEQYFGPGTRLTVT.

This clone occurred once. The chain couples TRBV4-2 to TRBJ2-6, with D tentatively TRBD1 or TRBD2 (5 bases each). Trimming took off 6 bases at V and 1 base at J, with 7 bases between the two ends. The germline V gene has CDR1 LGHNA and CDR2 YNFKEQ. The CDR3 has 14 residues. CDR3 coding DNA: TGTGCCAGCAGGGGGGTTTCTGGGGCCAACGTCCTGACTTTC. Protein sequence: CASRGVSGANVLTF.

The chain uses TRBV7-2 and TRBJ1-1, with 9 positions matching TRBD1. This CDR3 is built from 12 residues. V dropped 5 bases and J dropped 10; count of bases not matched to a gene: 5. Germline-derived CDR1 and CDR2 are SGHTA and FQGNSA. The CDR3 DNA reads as TGTGCCAGCAGCCTACAGGACAGGGGAGCTTTCTTT. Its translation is CASSLQDRGAFF.

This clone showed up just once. The CDR3 spells CASRRDPSPFNEQFF. Here the CDR3 DNA reads TGCGCCAGCAGAAGGGACCCTAGTCCTTTTAATGAGCAGTTCTTC. The V and J genes are TRBV5-1 and TRBJ2-1; either TRBD1 or TRBD2 may fit D (5 bases each). The CDR3 runs 15 residues. The V gene lost 5 bases and the J gene lost 7 bases, with 19 bases spanning the gap. Germline CDR1 is SGHRS and CDR2 is YFSETQ.

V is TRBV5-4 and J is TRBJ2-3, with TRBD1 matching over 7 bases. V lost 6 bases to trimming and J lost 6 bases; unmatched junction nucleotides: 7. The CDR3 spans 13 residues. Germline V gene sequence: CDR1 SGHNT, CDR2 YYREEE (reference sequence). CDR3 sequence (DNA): TGTGCCAGCAAAGACAGGGCCCGGGATACGCAGTATTTT. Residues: CASKDRARDTQYF.

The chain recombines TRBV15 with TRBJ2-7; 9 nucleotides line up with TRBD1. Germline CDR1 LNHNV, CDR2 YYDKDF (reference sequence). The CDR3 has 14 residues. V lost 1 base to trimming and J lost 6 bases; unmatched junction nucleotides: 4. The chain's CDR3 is CATSRVTGGGEQYF. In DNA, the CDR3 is TGTGCCACCAGCAGAGTTACAGGGGGCGGCGAGCAGTACTTC.

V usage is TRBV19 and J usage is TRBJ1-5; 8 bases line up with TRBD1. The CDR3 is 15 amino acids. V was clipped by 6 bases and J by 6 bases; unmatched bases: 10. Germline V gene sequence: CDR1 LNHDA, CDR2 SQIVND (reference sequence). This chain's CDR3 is CASRDRVKGSQPQHF. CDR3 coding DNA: TGTGCCAGTAGGGACAGGGTAAAGGGTAGTCAGCCCCAGCATTTT.

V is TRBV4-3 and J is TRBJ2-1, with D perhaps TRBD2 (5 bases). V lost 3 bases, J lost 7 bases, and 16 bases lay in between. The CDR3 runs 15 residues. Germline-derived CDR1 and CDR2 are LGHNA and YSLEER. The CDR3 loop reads CASSHSGEGRNEQFF. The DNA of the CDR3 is TGCGCCAGCAGCCACTCCGGGGAAGGTAGGAATGAGCAGTTCTTC.

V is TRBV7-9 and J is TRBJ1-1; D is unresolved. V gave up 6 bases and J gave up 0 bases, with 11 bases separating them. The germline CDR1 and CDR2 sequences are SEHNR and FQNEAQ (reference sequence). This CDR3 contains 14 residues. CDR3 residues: CASRKEGMNTEAFF. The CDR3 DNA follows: TGTGCCAGCAGGAAAGAAGGGATGAACACTGAAGCTTTCTTT.

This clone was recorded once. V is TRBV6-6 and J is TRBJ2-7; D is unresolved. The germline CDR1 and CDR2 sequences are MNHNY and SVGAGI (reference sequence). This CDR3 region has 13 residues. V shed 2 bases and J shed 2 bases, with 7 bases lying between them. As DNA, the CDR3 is TGTGCCAGCAGTTACGCCCGGACCTACGAGCAGTACTTC. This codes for CASSYARTYEQYF.

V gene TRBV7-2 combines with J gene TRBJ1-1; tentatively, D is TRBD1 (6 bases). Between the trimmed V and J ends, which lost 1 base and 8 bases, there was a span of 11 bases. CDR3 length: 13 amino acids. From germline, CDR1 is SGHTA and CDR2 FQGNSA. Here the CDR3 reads CASSLGGPGEAFF. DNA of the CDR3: TGTGCCAGCAGCTTAGGGGGGCCCGGAGAAGCTTTCTTT.

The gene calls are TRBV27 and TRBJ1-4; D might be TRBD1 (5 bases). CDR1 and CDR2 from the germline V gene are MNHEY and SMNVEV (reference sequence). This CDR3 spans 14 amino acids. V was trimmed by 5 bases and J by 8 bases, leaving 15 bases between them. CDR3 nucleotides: TGTGCCAGCAGTCGAAACGGAGGGGCGGAAAAACTGTTTTTT. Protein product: CASSRNGGAEKLFF.

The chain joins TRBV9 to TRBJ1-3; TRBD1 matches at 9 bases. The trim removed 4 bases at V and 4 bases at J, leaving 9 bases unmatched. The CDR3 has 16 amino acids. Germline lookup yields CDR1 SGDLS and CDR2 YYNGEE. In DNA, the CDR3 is TGTGCCAGCAGCCCAAAGACAGGGGGTATGGGAAACACCATATATTTT. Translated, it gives CASSPKTGGMGNTIYF.

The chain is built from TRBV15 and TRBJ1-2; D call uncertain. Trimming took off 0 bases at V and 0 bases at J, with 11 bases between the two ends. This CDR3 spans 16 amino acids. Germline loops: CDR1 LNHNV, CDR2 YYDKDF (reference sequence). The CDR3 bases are TGTGCCACCAGCAGAGATACACGGGGAGCTAACTATGGCTACACCTTC. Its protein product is CATSRDTRGANYGYTF.

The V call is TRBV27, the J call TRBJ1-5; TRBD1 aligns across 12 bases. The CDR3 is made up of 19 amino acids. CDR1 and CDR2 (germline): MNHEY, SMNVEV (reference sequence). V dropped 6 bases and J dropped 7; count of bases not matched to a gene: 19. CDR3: CASSKEIPGQGALGQPQHF. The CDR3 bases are TGTGCCAGCAGCAAAGAGATCCCGGGACAGGGGGCTTTAGGACAGCCCCAGCATTTT.